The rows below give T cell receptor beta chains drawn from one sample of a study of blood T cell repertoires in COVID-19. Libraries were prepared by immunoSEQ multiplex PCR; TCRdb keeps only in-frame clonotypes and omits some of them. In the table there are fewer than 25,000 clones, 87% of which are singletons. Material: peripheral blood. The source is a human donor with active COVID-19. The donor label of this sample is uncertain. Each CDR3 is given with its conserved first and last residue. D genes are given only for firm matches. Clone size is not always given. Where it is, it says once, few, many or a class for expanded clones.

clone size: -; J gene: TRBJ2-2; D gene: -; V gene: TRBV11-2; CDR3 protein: CASSQDSFLTGELFF; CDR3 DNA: TGTGCCAGCAGCCAGGACAGTTTCCTCACCGGGGAGCTGTTTTTT
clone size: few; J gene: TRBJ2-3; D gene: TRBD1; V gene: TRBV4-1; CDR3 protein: CASRGPGQGEGDTQYF; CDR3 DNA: TGCGCCAGCAGAGGACCGGGACAGGGGGAAGGGGATACGCAGTATTTT
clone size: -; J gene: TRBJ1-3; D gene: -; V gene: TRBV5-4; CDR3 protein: CASSLLGGDYSGNTIYF; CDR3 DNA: TGTGCCAGCAGCTTGTTAGGCGGAGACTACTCTGGAAACACCATATATTTT
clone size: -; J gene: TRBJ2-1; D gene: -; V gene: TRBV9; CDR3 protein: CARRETNEQFF; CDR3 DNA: TGTGCCAGACGGGAGACCAATGAGCAGTTCTTC
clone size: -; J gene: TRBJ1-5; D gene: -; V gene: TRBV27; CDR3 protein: CASSSPGRQPQHF; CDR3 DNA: TGTGCCAGCAGTTCCCCAGGGCGACAGCCCCAGCATTTT
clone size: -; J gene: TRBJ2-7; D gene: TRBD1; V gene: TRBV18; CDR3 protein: CASSPQGAGNYEQYF; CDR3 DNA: TGTGCCAGCTCTCCACAGGGGGCGGGGAACTACGAGCAGTACTTC
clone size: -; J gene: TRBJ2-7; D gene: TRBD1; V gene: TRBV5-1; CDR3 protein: CASPPPGQGREQYF; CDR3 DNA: TGCGCCAGCCCCCCCCCGGGACAGGGTCGGGAGCAGTACTTC
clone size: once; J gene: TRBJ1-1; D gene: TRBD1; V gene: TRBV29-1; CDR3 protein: CSITQGNLWVAFF; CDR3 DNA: TGCAGCATAACACAGGGGAACTTGTGGGTAGCTTTCTTT
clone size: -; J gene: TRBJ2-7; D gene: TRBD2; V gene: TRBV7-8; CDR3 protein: CASSSHRLPGLAGGAYEQYF; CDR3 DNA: TGTGCCAGCAGCTCCCATAGACTACCGGGACTAGCGGGGGGGGCCTACGAGCAGTACTTC
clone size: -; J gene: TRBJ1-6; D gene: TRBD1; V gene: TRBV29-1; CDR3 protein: CSVGTGNSPLHF; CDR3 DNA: TGCAGCGTCGGGACAGGGAATTCACCCCTCCACTTT
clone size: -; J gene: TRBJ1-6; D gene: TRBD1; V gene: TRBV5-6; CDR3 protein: CASSLPGQGNSPLHF; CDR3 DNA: TGTGCCAGCAGCTTACCGGGACAGGGGAATTCACCCCTCCACTTT
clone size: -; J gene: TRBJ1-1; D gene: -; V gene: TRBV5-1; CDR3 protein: CASKNDAGVNTEAFF; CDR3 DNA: TGCGCCAGCAAAAATGACGCAGGGGTCAACACTGAAGCTTTCTTT
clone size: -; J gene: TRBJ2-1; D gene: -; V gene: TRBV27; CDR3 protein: CASSFRTYDEQFF; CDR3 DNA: TGTGCCAGCAGTTTCAGGACTTACGATGAGCAGTTCTTC
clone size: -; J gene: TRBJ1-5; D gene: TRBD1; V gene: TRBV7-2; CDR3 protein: CASSPDRAVSNQPQHF; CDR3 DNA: TGTGCCAGCAGCCCAGACAGGGCTGTTAGCAATCAGCCCCAGCATTTT